This TCR beta chain is from a study of blood T cell repertoires in COVID-19. Background on the study: Acute and convalescent COVID-19 specimens originated in the United States, Italy and Spain. PBMCs, B-cell-depleted T cells, or T cells were the source of the cDNA or gDNA that made up the material.

CDR3 length: 17 residues. Germline CDR1 reads SGHTA; CDR2 reads FQGNSA. J was trimmed by 7 bases and V by 1 base; bases with no gene match: 13. Per the original methods: Estimation of nucleated cell counts was performed using reference gene primer amplification. Measured with immunoSEQ multiplex PCR; TCRdb has only the in-frame clones, and not every one. That table is the source of V, J and clone size, and D and trimming were worked out from the DNA. The sample includes more than 95,000 clones, around 85% of them seen just once. The sequenced sample was peripheral blood. This receptor was identified in a man aged 30-40 years with COVID-19, enrolled during active disease. The rearrangement joins TRBV7-2 to TRBJ1-2; 9 bases match TRBD1. The CDR3 loop is CASSLGSLGQGKGGYTF. The DNA of the CDR3 is TGTGCCAGCAGCTTAGGGTCGCTGGGACAGGGAAAGGGTGGCTACACCTTC.